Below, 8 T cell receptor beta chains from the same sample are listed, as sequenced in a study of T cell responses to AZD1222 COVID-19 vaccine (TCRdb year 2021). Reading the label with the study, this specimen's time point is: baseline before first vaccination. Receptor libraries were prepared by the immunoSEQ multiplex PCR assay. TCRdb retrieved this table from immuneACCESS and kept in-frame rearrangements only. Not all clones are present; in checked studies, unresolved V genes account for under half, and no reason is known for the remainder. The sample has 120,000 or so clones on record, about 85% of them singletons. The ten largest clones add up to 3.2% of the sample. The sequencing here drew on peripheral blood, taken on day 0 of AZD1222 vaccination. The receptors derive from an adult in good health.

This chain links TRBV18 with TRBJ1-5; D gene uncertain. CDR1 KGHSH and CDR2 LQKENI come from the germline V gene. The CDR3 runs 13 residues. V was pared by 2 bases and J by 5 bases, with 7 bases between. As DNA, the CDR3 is TGTGCCAGCTCACCAAGTACAGATCAGCCCCAGCATTTT. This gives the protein CASSPSTDQPQHF. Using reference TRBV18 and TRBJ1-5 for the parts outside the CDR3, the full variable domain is NAGVMQNPRHLVRRRGQEARLRCSPMKGHSHVYWYRQLPEEGLKFMVYLQKENIIDESGMPKERFSAEFPKEGPSILRIQQVVRGDSAAYFCASSPSTDQPQHFGDGTRLSIL.

CDR3 residues: CASSLSGSPLHF. The CDR3 nucleotides read TGTGCCAGCAGCTTATCCGGCTCACCCCTCCACTTT. This sequence joins TRBV11-2 and TRBJ1-6, with D unclear. The V end was cut by 2 bases, the J end by 10 bases, with 6 bases between. The V gene's germline CDR1 is SGHAT and CDR2 FQNNGV. This CDR3 contains 12 residues.

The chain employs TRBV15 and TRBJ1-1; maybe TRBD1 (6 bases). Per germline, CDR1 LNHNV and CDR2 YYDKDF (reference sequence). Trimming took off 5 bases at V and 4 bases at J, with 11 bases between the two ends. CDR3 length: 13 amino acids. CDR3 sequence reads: CATSVSGVTEAFF. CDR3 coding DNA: TGTGCCACCAGCGTTTCAGGGGTCACTGAAGCTTTCTTT. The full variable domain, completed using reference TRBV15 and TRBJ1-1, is DAMVIQNPRYQVTQFGKPVTLSCSQTLNHNVMYWYQQKSSQAPKLLFHYYDKDFNNEADTPDNFQSRRPNTSFCFLDIRSPGLGDTAMYLCATSVSGVTEAFFGQGTRLTVV.

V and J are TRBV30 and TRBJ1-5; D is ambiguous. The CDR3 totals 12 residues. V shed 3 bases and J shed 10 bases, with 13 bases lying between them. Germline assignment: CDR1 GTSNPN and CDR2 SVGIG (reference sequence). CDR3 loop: CAWSRTSGPQHF. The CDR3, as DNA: TGTGCCTGGAGCCGAACAAGCGGCCCCCAGCATTTT.

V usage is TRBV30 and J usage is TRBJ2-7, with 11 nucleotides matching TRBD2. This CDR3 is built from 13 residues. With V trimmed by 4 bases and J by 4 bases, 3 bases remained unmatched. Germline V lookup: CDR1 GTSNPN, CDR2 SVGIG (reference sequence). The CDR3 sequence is CAWTPSGGYEQYF. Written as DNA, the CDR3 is TGTGCCTGGACCCCTAGCGGGGGGTACGAGCAGTACTTC.

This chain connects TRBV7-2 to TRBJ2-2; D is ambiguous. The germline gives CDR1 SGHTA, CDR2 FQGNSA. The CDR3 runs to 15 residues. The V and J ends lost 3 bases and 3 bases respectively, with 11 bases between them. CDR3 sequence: CASSLGNIDTGELFF. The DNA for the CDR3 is TGTGCCAGCAGCTTGGGAAATATCGACACCGGGGAGCTGTTTTTT.

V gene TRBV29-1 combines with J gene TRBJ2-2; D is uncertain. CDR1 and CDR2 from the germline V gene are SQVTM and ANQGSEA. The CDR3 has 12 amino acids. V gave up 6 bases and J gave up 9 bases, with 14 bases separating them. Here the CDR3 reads CSVSTGRRELFF. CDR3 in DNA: TGCAGCGTATCGACGGGCAGACGGGAGCTGTTTTTT.

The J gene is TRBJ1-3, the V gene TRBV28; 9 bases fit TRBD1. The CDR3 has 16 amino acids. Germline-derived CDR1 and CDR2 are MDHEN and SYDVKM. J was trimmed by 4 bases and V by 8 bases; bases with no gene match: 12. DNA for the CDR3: TGTGCCAGCTCCCTTCTACAGGGGGCCGGAGGAAACACCATATATTTT. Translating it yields CASSLLQGAGGNTIYF.